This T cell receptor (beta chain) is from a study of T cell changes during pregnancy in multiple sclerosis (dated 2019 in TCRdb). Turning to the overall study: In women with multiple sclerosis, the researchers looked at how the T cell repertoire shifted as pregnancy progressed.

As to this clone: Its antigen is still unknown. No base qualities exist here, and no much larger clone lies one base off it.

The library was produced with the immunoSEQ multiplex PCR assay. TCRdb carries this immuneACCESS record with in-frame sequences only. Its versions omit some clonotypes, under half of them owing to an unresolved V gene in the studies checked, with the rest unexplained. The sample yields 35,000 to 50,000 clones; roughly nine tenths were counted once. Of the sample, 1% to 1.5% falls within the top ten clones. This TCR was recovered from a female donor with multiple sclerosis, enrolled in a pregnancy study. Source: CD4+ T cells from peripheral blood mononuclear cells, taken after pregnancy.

The CDR3 is CASSLQGQHQETQYF. The bases read TGTGCCAGCAGCCTCCAGGGACAGCACCAAGAGACCCAGTACTTC. The chain is encoded by TRBV7-9 joined to TRBJ2-5; 7 bases in between match TRBD1. Measured from the cysteine to the phenylalanine, the CDR3 is 15 residues long. The read is trimmed to its CDR3 DNA, 45 bases read in frame from base 1. The germline V end is reduced by 5 bases and the J end by 0 bases; junction bases left unmatched: 6. Reading the germline V gene (reference sequence) gives CDR1 SEHNR and CDR2 FQNEAQ.